This T cell receptor (beta chain) was obtained from a study of blood T cell repertoires in COVID-19. Study-wide context: Spain, Italy and the United States supplied samples that represented acute and convalescent COVID-19.

This CDR3 spans 12 amino acids. V was trimmed by 5 bases and J by 5 bases, leaving 9 bases between them. Germline loops: CDR1 SGHAT, CDR2 FQNNGV. In the source study's methods: Reference gene primer amplification gave estimated nucleated cell counts. TCRdb keeps only in-frame clones here, not all; method: immunoSEQ multiplex PCR. D and trimming come from the DNA, and the V and J calls and clone size come from that table. The table has about 140,000 clones, 60% to 80% seen once. The chain has TRBV11-2 and TRBJ2-5, with D unresolved. Input material: peripheral blood. The source of this sequence is a man aged 60 to 75 who had recovered from COVID-19. The CDR3 DNA is TGTGCCAGCAGCCTTACTCGGGAGACCCAGTACTTC. Amino acids: CASSLTRETQYF.